The rows below give T cell receptor beta chains drawn from one sample of a study of blood T cells in healthy people across ages. TCRdb reanalysed the 5' RACE reads using MiXCR and keeps one entry per CDR3 protein. The table records hundreds of thousands of distinct CDR3 sequences, around 50% of them present only once. Sequenced material: blood. The source of these receptors is a man aged 35-49 years in good health. The CDR3 runs from the conserved cysteine through the conserved F or W. D genes are given only for firm matches. Clone size, where shown, is once, few, many, or a class for clones that have expanded.

clone_size,j_call,d_call,v_call,cdr3_nt,cdr3_aa
few,TRBJ2-5,TRBD2,TRBV6-4,TGTGCCAGCAGTGACCTAGCGGGAGGGAATGAGCAGTACTTC,CASSDLAGGNEQYF
-,TRBJ1-5,-,TRBV2,TGTGCCAGCAGTAATCAGGGGTCTTTCAATCAGCCCCAGCATTTT,CASSNQGSFNQPQHF
-,TRBJ2-5,TRBD1,TRBV9,TGTGCCAGCAGCGTCCGACAGGGGGATCGAGAGACCCAGTACTTC,CASSVRQGDRETQYF
-,TRBJ2-1,-,TRBV7-2,TGTGCCAGCAGCTTAATGCAAAATGAGCAGTTCTTC,CASSLMQNEQFF
few,TRBJ1-5,-,TRBV5-1,TGCGCCAGCTTGGCAGGGGTAGTGAGGTTTTGCAATCAGCCCCAGCATTTT,CASLAGVVRFCNQPQHF
-,TRBJ1-5,-,TRBV6-1,TGTGCCAGCAGTAACAGGGACGGTGGCAATCAGCCCCAGCATTTT,CASSNRDGGNQPQHF
-,TRBJ1-2,-,TRBV2,TGTGCCAGCAGTGAGGGGCCAACTACTAACTATGGCTACACCTTC,CASSEGPTTNYGYTF
many,TRBJ1-6,TRBD1,TRBV7-9,TGTGCCAGCAGCTCTCATGAAAACAGGGGGTCGAGGTCACCCCTCCACTTT,CASSSHENRGSRSPLHF
few,TRBJ2-3,-,TRBV24-1,TGTGCCACCAGTGATTTTCTCACGGATATGACAGATACGCAGTATTTT,CATSDFLTDMTDTQYF
-,TRBJ1-1,-,TRBV6-2/TRBV6-3,TGTGCCAGCAGCCTCACGATGTGGAACACTGAAGCTTTCTTT,CASSLTMWNTEAFF
-,TRBJ2-1,-,TRBV3-1,TGTGCCACCGAGACCTACAATGAGCAGTTCTTC,CATETYNEQFF
few,TRBJ1-1,-,TRBV27,TGTGCCAGCAGTCAACACAGGGACCTGAACACTGAAGCTTTCTTT,CASSQHRDLNTEAFF
-,TRBJ2-5,TRBD1,TRBV29-1,TGCAGCGTTGTACCGGGACAGGCACAAGAGACCCAGTACTTC,CSVVPGQAQETQYF
-,TRBJ2-1,TRBD1,TRBV9,TGTGCCAGCAGCCCCTCGGCGCAGGGACAGGGTAGGGAGCAGTTCTTC,CASSPSAQGQGREQFF
many,TRBJ2-7,TRBD1,TRBV10-3,TGTGCCATCAGTTTTCGTCGGGACAGGGATAACTACGAGCAGTACTTC,CAISFRRDRDNYEQYF
-,TRBJ2-7,TRBD2,TRBV7-2,TGTGCCAGCAGCTTAGCGCCCGTCGGGGCGGGAGGAGGGTACGAGCAGTACTTC,CASSLAPVGAGGGYEQYF
-,TRBJ2-4,TRBD2,TRBV7-2,TGTGCCAGCAGCCATGGGACGGGGGACTATGAAAACATTCAGTACTTC,CASSHGTGDYENIQYF
-,TRBJ2-7,-,TRBV27,TGTGCCAGCAGTTTTTTCGGATCTAGGCCCTACGAGCAGTACTTC,CASSFFGSRPYEQYF
-,TRBJ2-5,TRBD1,TRBV5-1,TGCGCCAGCAGCTACAAAGCCAGGACAGGGACCGAAGAGACCCAGTACTTC,CASSYKARTGTEETQYF
-,TRBJ2-5,-,TRBV24-1,TGTGCCACCAGTGACTACGGGTCCCAGGATCAGCAGTACTTC,CATSDYGSQDQQYF
-,TRBJ1-4,-,TRBV2,TGTGCCAACAAACAGCCTAATGAAAAACTGTTTTTT,CANKQPNEKLFF
-,TRBJ2-3,TRBD2,TRBV28,TGTGCCAGCAGTTCAGCTGCCGGGACTACGACCGGTACGCAGTATTTT,CASSSAAGTTTGTQYF
-,TRBJ2-2,-,TRBV15,TGTGCCACCAGCAGACTTCCCGGGGGGCAGGGTCCCGGGGAGCTGTTTTTT,CATSRLPGGQGPGELFF
few,TRBJ2-2,TRBD1,TRBV9,TGTGCCAGCAGAGGACAGGGGTCCAACACCGGGGAGCTGTTTTTT,CASRGQGSNTGELFF
-,TRBJ1-5,-,TRBV20-1,TGCAGTGCTAGAGGGGCAGGGAGGAATCAGCCCCAGCATTTT,CSARGAGRNQPQHF
-,TRBJ2-3,-,TRBV20-1,TGCAGTACTCGGCGGGACACAGATACGCAGTATTTT,CSTRRDTDTQYF
few,TRBJ2-3,TRBD1,TRBV27,TGTGCCAGTAGTCACCGGGACAGGGGGTCAGATACGCAGTATTTT,CASSHRDRGSDTQYF
-,TRBJ2-5,TRBD2,TRBV4-2,TGTGCCTGCAGCCAGACTAGCAGCGAGACCCAGTACTTC,CACSQTSSETQYF
-,TRBJ1-5,-,TRBV28,TGTGCCAGCAGTTCTCCTCAGGGACACCTAGGACGGGATCAGCCCCAGCATTTT,CASSSPQGHLGRDQPQHF
-,TRBJ1-2,-,TRBV6-5,TGTGCCAGCAGTTACTCGAGGCTGACGCTCTATGGCTACACCTTC,CASSYSRLTLYGYTF
-,TRBJ1-2,TRBD1,TRBV28,TGTGCCAGCCAGACAGGGGGCCGGGGCTACACCTTC,CASQTGGRGYTF
-,TRBJ2-1,TRBD1,TRBV6-5,TGTGCCAGCAGAGGGACAGGGGAAATGAATGAGCAGTTCTTC,CASRGTGEMNEQFF
-,TRBJ2-6,-,TRBV29-1,TGCAGCGTTGGGGTTGGATCTGGGGCCAACGTCCTGACTTTC,CSVGVGSGANVLTF
-,TRBJ1-2,-,TRBV6-5,TGTGCCACCCGACAAGGGGATGGCTACACCTTC,CATRQGDGYTF
-,TRBJ2-6,-,TRBV10-2,TGCGCCAGCAGTGAGAGGGGCTCTGGGGCCAACGTCCTGACTTTC,CASSERGSGANVLTF
few,TRBJ2-5,TRBD2,TRBV20-1,TGCAGTGCTAGGCGGGAGGCGCAGGAGACCCAGTACTTC,CSARREAQETQYF
few,TRBJ2-5,-,TRBV29-1,TGCAGCGTTCCGTTCGGAGAGACCCAGTACTTC,CSVPFGETQYF